This T cell receptor (beta chain) was recorded in a study of radiation and T cells in renal cell carcinoma. Clones were read by immunoSEQ multiplex PCR, and TCRdb kept only the in-frame ones, dropping some. The sample shows roughly 150,000 clones, about 91% of them seen only once. As to time point: blood 2 weeks post-SBRT. This sample's treatment: 15 Gy SBRT to primary tumor, nephrectomy 4 weeks later. The CDR3 spans 18 residues. Germline CDR1 is LNHDA and CDR2 is SQIVND (reference sequence). V was shortened by 1 base and J by 4 bases, with 22 bases between the two germline ends. The TCR originated in a woman aged 45-59 years with renal cell carcinoma. This sequence joins TRBV19 and TRBJ1-2, with D perhaps TRBD1 (5 bases). This specimen consisted of blood, obtained from a patient whose treatment included radiotherapy and nephrectomy. CDR3 bases: TGTGCCAGTAGTATAGCTCAGGTGTCCAGGGCGGTAATCTATGGCTACACCTTC. The encoded protein is CASSIAQVSRAVIYGYTF.